This is a list of T cell receptor beta chains from one sample in a study of blood T cell repertoires in COVID-19. Assay: immunoSEQ multiplex PCR; the TCRdb copy retains only in-frame clones and omits some. The repertoire holds approximately 280,000 clones, approximately 85% seen once, with around 10% in the top ten. Sequences were obtained from peripheral blood. The receptors come from a woman aged 70-85 years with acute or convalescent COVID-19. CDR3s include the opening cysteine and the closing phenylalanine or tryptophan. A D gene is named only where the DNA matches it firmly. Rows may omit the clone size; those that give it use once, few, many or a size class.

v_call: TRBV6-5
clone_size: -
d_call: -
j_call: TRBJ1-5
cdr3_nt: TGTGCCAGCAAAAAAGCGGTCAATCAGCCCCAGCATTTT
cdr3_aa: CASKKAVNQPQHF

v_call: TRBV5-6
clone_size: -
d_call: TRBD1
j_call: TRBJ1-6
cdr3_nt: TGTGCCAGCAGGACAGGGTACAATTCACCCCTCCACTTT
cdr3_aa: CASRTGYNSPLHF

v_call: TRBV6-5
clone_size: -
d_call: -
j_call: TRBJ1-1
cdr3_nt: TGTGCCAGCAGTTACTCCCGAGGGTTTGGGGCTTTCTTT
cdr3_aa: CASSYSRGFGAFF

v_call: TRBV30
clone_size: -
d_call: -
j_call: TRBJ1-1
cdr3_nt: TGTGCCTGGAGTACCGGGAGGATGAACACTGAAGCTTTCTTT
cdr3_aa: CAWSTGRMNTEAFF

v_call: TRBV18
clone_size: -
d_call: TRBD1
j_call: TRBJ1-2
cdr3_nt: TGTGCCAGCTCAACGGGGACAGGGCCCTATGGCTACACCTTC
cdr3_aa: CASSTGTGPYGYTF

v_call: TRBV19
clone_size: -
d_call: -
j_call: TRBJ2-7
cdr3_nt: TGTGCCAGTAGTATAGACCGCCGGAGCACACCAGCTTACTTC
cdr3_aa: CASSIDRRSTPAYF

v_call: TRBV11-1
clone_size: once
d_call: -
j_call: TRBJ1-1
cdr3_nt: TGTGCCAGCAGCTCGTTGGGGGCGAACACTGAAGCTTTCTTT
cdr3_aa: CASSSLGANTEAFF

v_call: TRBV5-4
clone_size: -
d_call: TRBD1
j_call: TRBJ2-6
cdr3_nt: TGTGCCAGCAGCTCAGGGGGTCGAGGGGCCAACGTCCTGACTTTC
cdr3_aa: CASSSGGRGANVLTF

v_call: TRBV15
clone_size: -
d_call: TRBD2
j_call: TRBJ2-7
cdr3_nt: TGTGCCACCAGCAGCCCCTGGACTAGCGGGAGCCCGTCCTACGAGCAGTACTTC
cdr3_aa: CATSSPWTSGSPSYEQYF

v_call: TRBV30
clone_size: -
d_call: -
j_call: TRBJ2-4
cdr3_nt: TGTGCCTGGAGAGTATTGGCAGCCAAAAACATTCAGTACTTC
cdr3_aa: CAWRVLAAKNIQYF

v_call: TRBV11-3
clone_size: few
d_call: -
j_call: TRBJ2-2
cdr3_nt: TGTGCCAGCAGCTTAGTTCCAGGCGCGAACACCGGGGAGCTGTTTTTT
cdr3_aa: CASSLVPGANTGELFF

v_call: TRBV2
clone_size: -
d_call: -
j_call: TRBJ2-2
cdr3_nt: TGTGCCAGCAGTTCAGGGTTAGGGACCGGGGAGCTGTTTTTT
cdr3_aa: CASSSGLGTGELFF

v_call: TRBV27
clone_size: -
d_call: TRBD1
j_call: TRBJ1-6
cdr3_nt: TGTGCCAGCAGGACACAGGGGATCAGCTCCTATAATTCACCCCTCCACTTT
cdr3_aa: CASRTQGISSYNSPLHF

v_call: TRBV2
clone_size: -
d_call: -
j_call: TRBJ1-1
cdr3_nt: TGTGCCAGCATCCTGGACAGTTCGGCTTTCTTT
cdr3_aa: CASILDSSAFF

v_call: TRBV7-9
clone_size: -
d_call: -
j_call: TRBJ2-4
cdr3_nt: TGTGCCAGCAGCCAACTACGGGTAGCCAAAAACATTCAGTACTTC
cdr3_aa: CASSQLRVAKNIQYF

v_call: TRBV29-1
clone_size: -
d_call: TRBD1
j_call: TRBJ2-7
cdr3_nt: TGCAGCGTAGGTGACAGGGGCGGTACCTACGAGCAGTACTTC
cdr3_aa: CSVGDRGGTYEQYF

v_call: TRBV5-1
clone_size: -
d_call: -
j_call: TRBJ2-3
cdr3_nt: TGCGCCAGCAGCGGTGGGGGGGCGGATACGCAGTATTTT
cdr3_aa: CASSGGGADTQYF

v_call: TRBV19
clone_size: -
d_call: TRBD1
j_call: TRBJ1-5
cdr3_nt: TGTGCCACTTCGACAGGGAGGTGGCATTTT
cdr3_aa: CATSTGRWHF

v_call: TRBV6-5
clone_size: -
d_call: TRBD1
j_call: TRBJ1-1
cdr3_nt: TGTGCCAGCAGTTCTCCTAGGACAGGGTTGAACACTGAAGCTTTCTTT
cdr3_aa: CASSSPRTGLNTEAFF

v_call: TRBV20-1
clone_size: -
d_call: -
j_call: TRBJ2-7
cdr3_nt: TGCAGTGCGAGTACGGGAGACGGGGCCTACGAGCAGTACTTC
cdr3_aa: CSASTGDGAYEQYF

v_call: TRBV6-6
clone_size: -
d_call: -
j_call: TRBJ2-2
cdr3_nt: TGTGCCAGCAGCGCGTGGGGGGCCGGGGAGCTGTTTTTT
cdr3_aa: CASSAWGAGELFF

v_call: TRBV19
clone_size: -
d_call: -
j_call: TRBJ2-5
cdr3_nt: TGTGCCAGCAGCCGGGGGGGGACAGAGGAGACCCAGTACTTC
cdr3_aa: CASSRGGTEETQYF

v_call: TRBV5-4
clone_size: -
d_call: -
j_call: TRBJ2-1
cdr3_nt: TGTGCCAGCAGCCATCCAGGGGCGAGGAATGAGCAGTTCTTC
cdr3_aa: CASSHPGARNEQFF

v_call: TRBV12-5
clone_size: once
d_call: TRBD2
j_call: TRBJ2-2
cdr3_nt: TGTGCTAGTGGTCCACGGGTGGCGGGGGCCGGGGAGCTGTTTTTT
cdr3_aa: CASGPRVAGAGELFF

v_call: TRBV19
clone_size: -
d_call: -
j_call: TRBJ1-1
cdr3_nt: TGTGCCAGTACCCTTTACCGGGTCCCGAACACTGAAGCTTTCTTT
cdr3_aa: CASTLYRVPNTEAFF

v_call: TRBV30
clone_size: -
d_call: TRBD1
j_call: TRBJ1-2
cdr3_nt: TGTGCCTGGAGTGATGGCAGGGGGAACTATGGCTACACCTTC
cdr3_aa: CAWSDGRGNYGYTF

v_call: TRBV7-8
clone_size: -
d_call: TRBD1
j_call: TRBJ1-2
cdr3_nt: TGTGCCAGCAGCTTAGCTGGACAGGGTGGTACCTATGGCTACACCTTC
cdr3_aa: CASSLAGQGGTYGYTF

v_call: TRBV19
clone_size: -
d_call: -
j_call: TRBJ2-7
cdr3_nt: TGTGCCAGTAGGCCTAACTTTAATGGGCGCTACGAGCAGTACTTC
cdr3_aa: CASRPNFNGRYEQYF

v_call: TRBV19
clone_size: -
d_call: -
j_call: TRBJ2-7
cdr3_nt: TGTGCCAGCAAGAGGGACTTTGGGTCCTACGAGCAGTACTTC
cdr3_aa: CASKRDFGSYEQYF

v_call: TRBV6-2/TRBV6-3
clone_size: few
d_call: -
j_call: TRBJ1-1
cdr3_nt: TGTGCCAGCAGTCGAAATAGGGGATACGAAGCTTTCTTT
cdr3_aa: CASSRNRGYEAFF

v_call: TRBV3-1/TRBV3-2
clone_size: -
d_call: TRBD1
j_call: TRBJ2-3
cdr3_nt: TGTGCCAGCAGCCATGGGGACAGGGGGCGAGGTACGCAGTATTTT
cdr3_aa: CASSHGDRGRGTQYF

v_call: TRBV4-1
clone_size: -
d_call: -
j_call: TRBJ2-3
cdr3_nt: TGCGCCAGCAGCCGGGGGGTGACAGATACGCAGTATTTT
cdr3_aa: CASSRGVTDTQYF

v_call: TRBV9
clone_size: -
d_call: -
j_call: TRBJ1-2
cdr3_nt: TGTGCCAGCAGCGTAGCCGGGGACTCGTATGGCTACACCTTC
cdr3_aa: CASSVAGDSYGYTF

v_call: TRBV4-2
clone_size: once
d_call: TRBD1
j_call: TRBJ2-3
cdr3_nt: TGTGCCAGCAGCCAATCACAGGGGAGCACAGATACGCAGTATTTT
cdr3_aa: CASSQSQGSTDTQYF

v_call: TRBV3-1/TRBV3-2
clone_size: -
d_call: TRBD2
j_call: TRBJ2-1
cdr3_nt: TGTGCCAGCAGGTTCAGCGGGGGGGCCCGGAATGAGCAGTTCTTC
cdr3_aa: CASRFSGGARNEQFF

v_call: TRBV5-4
clone_size: -
d_call: -
j_call: TRBJ1-3
cdr3_nt: TGTGCCAGCAGCTTAGGGGTTGGGTCTGGAAACACCATATATTTT
cdr3_aa: CASSLGVGSGNTIYF